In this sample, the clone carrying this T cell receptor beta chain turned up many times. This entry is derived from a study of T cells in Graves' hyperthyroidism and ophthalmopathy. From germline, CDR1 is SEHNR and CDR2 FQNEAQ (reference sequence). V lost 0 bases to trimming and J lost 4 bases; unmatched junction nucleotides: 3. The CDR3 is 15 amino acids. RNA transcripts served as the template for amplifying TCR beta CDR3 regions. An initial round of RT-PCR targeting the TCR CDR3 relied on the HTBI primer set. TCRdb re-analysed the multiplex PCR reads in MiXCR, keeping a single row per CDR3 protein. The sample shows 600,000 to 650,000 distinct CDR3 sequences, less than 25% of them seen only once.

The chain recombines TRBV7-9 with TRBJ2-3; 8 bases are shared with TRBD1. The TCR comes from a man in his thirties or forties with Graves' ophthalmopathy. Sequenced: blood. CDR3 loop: CASSLAQGAADTQYF. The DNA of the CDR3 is TGTGCCAGCAGCTTAGCTCAGGGGGCAGCAGATACGCAGTATTTT.